Presented here are 27 T cell receptor beta chains from one specimen sequenced in a study of shared clonotypes between healthy human individuals. The data were produced by immunoSEQ multiplex PCR, yet TCRdb's version contains in-frame clones alone and is incomplete. The sample shows approximately 1,500,000 clones, over 95% of them seen only once. Sample: naive CD4+ T cells sorted from blood. The subset denotes: CD45RA+ positively selected. All receptors derive from a man between 25 and 39 years old in good health.

This chain links TRBV11-2 with TRBJ2-3; D is ambiguous. Trimming pared 0 bases from V and 3 bases from J, leaving 13 bases between. Germline V gene lookup returns CDR1 SGHAT and CDR2 FQNNGV. This CDR3 is built from 16 residues. Written as DNA, the CDR3 is TGTGCCAGCAGCTTAGATTTGGATTTGAGGACAGATACGCAGTATTTT. Translated, it gives CASSLDLDLRTDTQYF.

This chain connects TRBV11-2 to TRBJ2-1; D might be TRBD1 (7 bases). Trimming removed 7 bases at V and 0 bases at J, with 16 bases between. From germline, CDR1 is SGHAT and CDR2 FQNNGV. CDR3 size: 16 residues. CDR3 in DNA: TGTGCCAGCAACGGGGGCCGACAGGGCTCCTACAATGAGCAGTTCTTC. The encoded protein is CASNGGRQGSYNEQFF.

This clone was seen once. A junction boundary mismatches the germline segment, possibly from a read error. The chain uses TRBV7-9 and TRBJ1-4; weak D call: TRBD1 (6 bases). The CDR3 runs 12 residues. CDR1 SEHNR and CDR2 FQNEAQ come from the germline V gene (reference sequence). The CDR3 spells CASSWTAERLFF. The CDR3, as DNA: TGTGCCAGCAGCTGGACAGCTGAAAGACTGTTTTTT.

The count of this clone is one. At the DNA level, this CDR3 is encoded by other sequences in the same sample as well. The chain joins TRBV6-1 to TRBJ1-2; the match to TRBD1 covers 9 bases. The CDR3 loop spans 14 amino acids. Per the germline V gene, CDR1 is MNHNS and CDR2 is SASEGT. V shed 3 bases, J shed 1 base, and the junction held 0 bases outside the gene matches. This chain's CDR3 is CASSEGQGNYGYTF. In nucleotides, the CDR3 is TGTGCCAGCAGTGAGGGACAGGGTAACTATGGCTACACCTTC.

The chain joins TRBV5-1 to TRBJ2-3, with D unresolved. The V and J ends lost 6 bases and 6 bases respectively, with 17 bases between them. The CDR3 is made up of 14 amino acids. Germline CDR1 reads SGHRS; CDR2 reads YFSETQ. CDR3: CASTNLQKSDTQYF. The CDR3 coding sequence is TGCGCCAGCACGAATTTACAGAAGTCGGATACGCAGTATTTT.

This clone was seen only once. V is TRBV28 and J is TRBJ1-3; D unresolved. The CDR3 totals 17 residues. The V gene's germline CDR1 is MDHEN and CDR2 SYDVKM. Trimming cost V 5 bases and J 3 bases, with 20 bases left between them. The CDR3 region is CASSPRPESLGGNTIYF. In DNA, the CDR3 is TGTGCCAGCAGTCCGCGGCCTGAATCTCTAGGTGGAAACACCATATATTTT.

The chain carries TRBV10-3 and TRBJ2-2, with D possibly TRBD1 on 5 matching bases. V was pared by 4 bases and J by 0 bases, with 12 bases between. Germline V lookup: CDR1 ENHRY, CDR2 SYGVKD. The CDR3 covers 16 residues. CDR3 sequence: CAISASGQTNTGELFF. The CDR3 nucleotides are TGTGCCATCAGTGCATCCGGACAAACGAACACCGGGGAGCTGTTTTTT.

V and J are TRBV6-5 and TRBJ1-1, with a tentative D call TRBD1 (6 bases). Trimming stripped 6 bases from V and 7 bases from J, with 12 bases between. CDR1 and CDR2 from the germline V gene are MNHEY and SVGAGI. This CDR3 contains 12 residues. In DNA, the CDR3 is TGTGCCAGCAGGTCTACAGGGTTTGAAGCTTTCTTT. Translated: CASRSTGFEAFF.

This clone was observed a few times. This rearrangement joins TRBV7-9 to TRBJ2-1, with TRBD1 matching over 7 bases. Trimming at V came to 1 base and at J to 5 bases, leaving 5 bases not matched to a gene. This CDR3 has 15 residues. CDR1 is SEHNR, CDR2 FQNEAQ, per germline (reference sequence). The CDR3 sequence is CASSLDPGTDNEQFF. The CDR3 coding sequence is TGTGCCAGCAGCTTAGATCCGGGGACAGACAATGAGCAGTTCTTC.

Notes on this clone: The same CDR3 is also encoded by other DNA sequences in this sample. The rearrangement uses TRBV6-1 and TRBJ1-5; 7 nucleotides align to TRBD1. J gave up 9 bases and V 1 base, and 3 bases lay outside the gene matches. CDR3 length: 13 residues. Per germline, CDR1 MNHNS and CDR2 SASEGT. The CDR3 reads CASSEDRGLPQHF. The CDR3, as DNA: TGTGCCAGCAGTGAAGACAGGGGATTGCCCCAGCATTTT.

The chain couples TRBV10-3 to TRBJ1-5; D remains unclear. The CDR3 consists of 16 residues. CDR1 and CDR2 from the germline V gene are ENHRY and SYGVKD. Between the trimmed V and J ends, which lost 3 bases and 4 bases, there was a span of 16 bases. Written as DNA, the CDR3 is TGTGCCATCAGTGATGCGGGCACTAACACAAATCAGCCCCAGCATTTT. Encoded protein: CAISDAGTNTNQPQHF.

J is TRBJ1-2 and V is TRBV2; D unresolved. The CDR3 has 15 amino acids. The V gene's germline CDR1 is SNHLY and CDR2 FYNNEI. The V gene lost 1 base and the J gene lost 3 bases, with 12 bases spanning the gap. Here the CDR3 DNA reads TGTGCCAGCAGTGAAGGGCCACGGGGTGACTATGGCTACACCTTC. It codes for CASSEGPRGDYGYTF.

The rearrangement links TRBV19 to TRBJ1-1; D is ambiguous. This CDR3 is 14 amino acids long. From germline, CDR1 is LNHDA and CDR2 SQIVND (reference sequence). Between the trimmed V and J ends, which lost 5 bases and 0 bases, there was a span of 10 bases. DNA of the CDR3: TGTGCCAGTAGTGCAACCTACCTGAACACTGAAGCTTTCTTT. Amino acid sequence: CASSATYLNTEAFF. Based on the CDR3 plus reference TRBV19 and TRBJ1-1, the full variable domain is DGGITQSPKYLFRKEGQNVTLSCEQNLNHDAMYWYRQDPGQGLRLIYYSQIVNDFQKGDIAEGYSVSREKKESFPLTVTSAQKNPTAFYLCASSATYLNTEAFFGQGTRLTVV.

This clone was recorded a few times. The same CDR3 can be traced to other DNA sequences in this sample. The chain uses TRBV18 and TRBJ1-5; no definite D call. With 2 bases removed from V and 0 bases from J, the gap between germline ends came to 2 bases. CDR1 is KGHSH and CDR2 is LQKENI in the germline V gene. There are 13 residues in the CDR3. The CDR3 DNA follows: TGTGCCAGCTCACCAGATAGCAATCAGCCCCAGCATTTT. This sequence encodes CASSPDSNQPQHF. Drawing the rest from reference TRBV18 and TRBJ1-5, the complete variable domain is NAGVMQNPRHLVRRRGQEARLRCSPMKGHSHVYWYRQLPEEGLKFMVYLQKENIIDESGMPKERFSAEFPKEGPSILRIQQVVRGDSAAYFCASSPDSNQPQHFGDGTRLSIL.

The chain links TRBV29-1 to TRBJ2-5; the match to TRBD2 covers 11 bases. The ends lost 0 bases at V and 4 bases at J; junction bases unmatched: 1. This CDR3 has 14 residues. Germline assignment: CDR1 SQVTM and CDR2 ANQGSEA. The CDR3 region is CSVEEGLAGETQYF. As DNA, the CDR3 is TGCAGCGTTGAAGAAGGACTAGCGGGAGAGACCCAGTACTTC.

The rearrangement uses TRBV11-3 and TRBJ2-1; possibly TRBD1 or TRBD2 for D (5 bases each). The CDR3 totals 13 residues. The V end was cut by 5 bases, the J end by 7 bases, with 12 bases between. Germline loops: CDR1 SGHNT, CDR2 YENEEA. The DNA for the CDR3 is TGTGCCAGCAGCCCTGCGTGGGGGAATGAGCAGTTCTTC. It translates to CASSPAWGNEQFF. The variable domain in full, completed from reference TRBV11-3 and TRBJ2-1, reads EAGVVQSPRYKIIEKKQPVAFWCNPISGHNTLYWYLQNLGQGPELLIRYENEEAVDDSQLPKDRFSAERLKGVDSTLKIQPAELGDSAVYLCASSPAWGNEQFFGPGTRLTVL.

The chain's CDR3 is CASSEQNSVYEQYF. The CDR3 DNA is TGTGCCAGCAGTGAGCAGAATAGCGTCTACGAGCAGTACTTC. The chain links TRBV2 to TRBJ2-7; TRBD2 is a possible D gene (5 bases). Trimming removed 3 bases from V and 3 bases from J, with 12 bases in between. Per germline, CDR1 SNHLY and CDR2 FYNNEI. This CDR3 comprises 14 residues.

V is TRBV10-3 and J is TRBJ2-5; the D gene is possibly TRBD2 (6 bases). V was shortened by 11 bases and J by 1 base, with 17 bases between the two germline ends. Germline V CDR1 and CDR2: ENHRY, SYGVKD. The CDR3 loop spans 14 amino acids. The DNA for the CDR3 is TGTGCCTCTAGGGGACTGAGGGCCCAAGAGACCCAGTACTTC. This translates into CASRGLRAQETQYF.

The rearrangement uses TRBV18 and TRBJ2-7, with TRBD2 matching 12 bases. Germline-derived CDR1 and CDR2 are KGHSH and LQKENI. CDR3 length equals 16 residues. V lost 3 bases to trimming and J lost 0 bases; unmatched junction nucleotides: 3. The CDR3 DNA reads TGTGCCAGCTCACCGAGACTAGCGGGAGACTCCTACGAGCAGTACTTC. This sequence encodes CASSPRLAGDSYEQYF.

The CDR3 DNA sequence: TGTGCCAGCACCCCAGGGGAGGACAGGGCCAAAAACATTCAGTACTTC. Residues: CASTPGEDRAKNIQYF. The chain links TRBV6-6 to TRBJ2-4, with D perhaps matching TRBD1 (7 bases). The ends were cut back, 7 bases at V and 1 base at J, with 17 bases in the middle. This CDR3 contains 16 residues. CDR1 and CDR2 from the germline V gene are MNHNY and SVGAGI (reference sequence).

V gene TRBV6-5 combines with J gene TRBJ1-1, with 8 bases aligning to TRBD1. There are 14 residues in the CDR3. Germline assignment: CDR1 MNHEY and CDR2 SVGAGI. V lost 2 bases, J lost 1 base, and 0 bases stayed unmatched. CDR3 residues: CASSYDRGNTEAFF. Here the CDR3 DNA reads TGTGCCAGCAGTTACGACAGGGGGAACACTGAAGCTTTCTTT.

The chain couples TRBV15 to TRBJ1-4; a possible D gene is TRBD1 (6 bases). This CDR3 spans 17 amino acids. V was clipped by 0 bases and J by 6 bases, with 17 bases between them. CDR1 is LNHNV, CDR2 YYDKDF, per germline (reference sequence). This chain's CDR3 is CATSRDRPGEGDEKLFF. CDR3 sequence (DNA): TGTGCCACCAGCAGAGATCGACCAGGGGAGGGCGATGAAAAACTGTTTTTT.

In its sample, this clone was seen once. The rearrangement links TRBV19 to TRBJ2-5, with D perhaps TRBD1 (6 bases). This CDR3 is built from 14 residues. Germline values: CDR1 LNHDA, CDR2 SQIVND (reference sequence). Trimming took 3 bases from V and 5 from J, leaving 13 bases between them. CDR3 in amino acids: CASSITGPGETQYF. Written as DNA, the CDR3 is TGTGCCAGTAGTATCACAGGGCCGGGGGAGACCCAGTACTTC.

The chain joins TRBV7-9 to TRBJ2-1, with a weak D call TRBD2 (5 bases). Germline loops: CDR1 SEHNR, CDR2 FQNEAQ (reference sequence). The ends were cut back, 8 bases at V and 4 bases at J, with 15 bases in the middle. This CDR3 comprises 14 residues. CDR3 region: CASREGGRYNEQFF. In DNA form, the CDR3 reads TGTGCCAGCCGGGAAGGTGGAAGATACAATGAGCAGTTCTTC.

The chain is built from TRBV27 and TRBJ2-7; 8 nucleotides align to TRBD2. The CDR3 sequence is 16 residues long. The V gene end was trimmed by 3 bases and the J gene end by 1 base; junction bases not matched to a gene: 8. Germline CDR1 and CDR2: MNHEY and SMNVEV (reference sequence). CDR3: CASSLSPGLGSYEQYF. The CDR3 DNA reads TGTGCCAGCAGTTTGTCTCCGGGACTAGGATCCTACGAGCAGTACTTC.

The genes are TRBV19 and TRBJ1-2, with 8 bases that match TRBD1. The J segment lost 0 bases and the V segment lost 6 bases, leaving 9 bases of the junction unmatched. The CDR3 consists of 16 residues. Germline V lookup: CDR1 LNHDA, CDR2 SQIVND (reference sequence). Written as DNA, the CDR3 is TGTGCCAGTAGCCCCGGAAGGGACAGGCCTAACTATGGCTACACCTTC. Amino acid sequence: CASSPGRDRPNYGYTF.

The chain couples TRBV15 to TRBJ1-3; TRBD1 aligns across 11 bases. The CDR3 runs 18 residues. Germline trimming cut 8 bases from V and 0 bases from J; bases unmatched to any gene: 12. Looked up from germline, CDR1 is LNHNV and CDR2 is YYDKDF (reference sequence). The CDR3 is CATAPGTGGHNSGNTIYF. In DNA, the CDR3 is TGTGCCACCGCGCCCGGGACAGGGGGGCACAACTCTGGAAACACCATATATTTT. Combining the CDR3 with reference TRBV15 and TRBJ1-3 gives the whole variable domain DAMVIQNPRYQVTQFGKPVTLSCSQTLNHNVMYWYQQKSSQAPKLLFHYYDKDFNNEADTPDNFQSRRPNTSFCFLDIRSPGLGDTAMYLCATAPGTGGHNSGNTIYFGEGSWLTVV.